This T cell receptor beta chain was captured by sequencing in a study of blood T cell repertoires in COVID-19. Study summary: Acute and convalescent COVID-19 specimens originated in the United States, Italy and Spain.

Method: immunoSEQ multiplex PCR; TCRdb's copy keeps in-frame clones and lacks some. The data hold under 250,000 clones, with about 87% observed a single time. The germline CDR1 and CDR2 sequences are LGHDT and YNNKEL (reference sequence). With 6 bases clipped from V and 7 bases from J, the junction kept 9 bases outside the gene matches. This CDR3 is 14 amino acids long. This clonotype was obtained from a woman in her twenties or thirties who had been exposed to COVID-19. V gene TRBV3-1 (or the pseudogene TRBV3-2) combines with J gene TRBJ1-2, with TRBD1 matching 9 bases. Sequenced sample: PBMCs or T cells enriched from blood (not recorded which). CDR3 DNA sequence: TGTGCCAGCAGTCCCAGGACAGGGGCAAGTGGCTACACCTTC. Residues: CASSPRTGASGYTF.